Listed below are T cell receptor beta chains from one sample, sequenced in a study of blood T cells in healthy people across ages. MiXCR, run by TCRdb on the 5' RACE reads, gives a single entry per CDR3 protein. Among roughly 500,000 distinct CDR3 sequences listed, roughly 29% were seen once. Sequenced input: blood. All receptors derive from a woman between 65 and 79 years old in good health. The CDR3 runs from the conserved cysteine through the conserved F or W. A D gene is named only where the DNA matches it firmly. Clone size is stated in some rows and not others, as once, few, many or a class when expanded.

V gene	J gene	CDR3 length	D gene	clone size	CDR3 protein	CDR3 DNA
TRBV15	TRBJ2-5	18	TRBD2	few	CATSRPGLAGYSGETQYF	TGTGCCACCAGCAGGCCCGGACTAGCCGGTTATTCGGGTGAGACCCAGTACTTC
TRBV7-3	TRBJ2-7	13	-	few	CASSVGDTYEQYF	TGTGCCAGCAGCGTAGGGGACACCTACGAGCAGTACTTC
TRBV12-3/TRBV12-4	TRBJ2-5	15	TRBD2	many	CASSLGSGGQETQYF	TGTGCCAGCAGCTTAGGGTCGGGGGGCCAAGAGACCCAGTACTTC
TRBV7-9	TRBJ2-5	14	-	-	CASSLELAQETQYF	TGTGCCAGCAGCTTAGAGTTGGCGCAAGAGACCCAGTACTTC
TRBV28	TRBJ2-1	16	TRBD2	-	CASRIKLAGSYNEQFF	TGTGCCAGCAGGATAAAACTAGCGGGCTCCTACAATGAGCAGTTCTTC
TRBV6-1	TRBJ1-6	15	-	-	CASSSRRGMDSPLHF	TGTGCCAGCAGTTCCCGGAGAGGGATGGATTCACCCCTCCACTTT
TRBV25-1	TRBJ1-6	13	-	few	CASTEGIGSPLHF	TGTGCCAGCACTGAAGGGATTGGTTCACCCCTCCACTTT
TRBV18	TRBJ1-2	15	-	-	CASSPGTSSNYGYTF	TGTGCCAGCTCACCCGGGACAAGCTCTAACTATGGCTACACCTTC
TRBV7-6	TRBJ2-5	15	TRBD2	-	CASSYPLAGAETQYF	TGTGCCAGCAGCTATCCCCTAGCGGGGGCGGAGACCCAGTACTTC
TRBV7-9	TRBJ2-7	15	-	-	CASSSGLGFGGGQYF	TGTGCCAGCAGCTCCGGGCTAGGATTCGGGGGCGGGCAGTACTTC
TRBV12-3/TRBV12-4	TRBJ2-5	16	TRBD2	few	CASSLQGGGIQEPQYF	TGTGCCAGCAGTTTACAGGGCGGGGGGATCCAAGAGCCCCAGTACTTC
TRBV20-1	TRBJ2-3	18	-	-	CSARGGERAPISTDTQYF	TGCAGTGCTAGAGGCGGAGAAAGAGCCCCTATCAGCACAGATACGCAGTATTTT
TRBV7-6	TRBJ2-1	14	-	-	CASSFGTLYNEQFF	TGTGCCAGCAGCTTTGGGACACTGTACAATGAGCAGTTCTTC
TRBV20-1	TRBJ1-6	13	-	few	CSATGHLNSPLHF	TGCAGTGCTACCGGACATCTTAATTCACCCCTCCACTTT
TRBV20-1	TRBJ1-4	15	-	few	CSASFGRATNEKLFF	TGCAGTGCTAGTTTCGGCAGAGCAACTAATGAAAAACTGTTTTTT
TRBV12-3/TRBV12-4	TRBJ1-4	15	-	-	CASSLLGIGNEKLLF	TGTGCCAGCAGTTTGCTGGGGATAGGTAATGAAAAACTGCTTTTT
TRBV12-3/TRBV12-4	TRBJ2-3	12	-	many	CASSLTRDTQYF	TGTGCCAGCAGCCTGACCAGAGATACGCAGTATTTT
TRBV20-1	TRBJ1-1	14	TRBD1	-	CSARDRGLNTEAFF	TGCAGTGCTAGGGACAGGGGCCTGAACACTGAAGCTTTCTTT
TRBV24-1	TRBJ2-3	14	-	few	CATSDFSTGDTQYF	TGTGCCACCAGTGATTTTAGTACGGGAGATACGCAGTATTTT
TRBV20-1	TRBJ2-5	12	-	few	CSAAGREETQYF	TGCAGTGCTGCGGGCCGGGAAGAGACCCAGTACTTC
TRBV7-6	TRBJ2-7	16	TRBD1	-	CASSLQGALTSYEQYF	TGTGCCAGCAGCTTACAGGGGGCCCTTACCTCCTACGAGCAGTACTTC
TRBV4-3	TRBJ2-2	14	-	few	CASSQEPSTGELFF	TGCGCCAGCAGCCAAGAGCCCTCCACCGGGGAGCTGTTTTTT
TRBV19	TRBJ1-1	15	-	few	CASSIGYRQNTEAFF	TGTGCCAGTAGTATAGGGTACCGCCAGAACACTGAAGCTTTCTTT
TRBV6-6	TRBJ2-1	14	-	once	CASSYQGSYNEQFF	TGTGCCAGCAGTTATCAGGGCTCCTACAATGAGCAGTTCTTC
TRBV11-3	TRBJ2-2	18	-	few	CASSPRITGAVFTGELFF	TGTGCCAGCAGCCCTCGAATCACCGGGGCCGTGTTCACCGGGGAGCTGTTTTTT
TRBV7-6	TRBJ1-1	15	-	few	CASSDRGQGWTEAFF	TGTGCCAGCAGCGATAGAGGGCAGGGGTGGACTGAAGCTTTCTTT
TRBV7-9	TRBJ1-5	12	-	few	CASSSSIQPQHF	TGTGCCAGCAGCTCCTCTATTCAGCCCCAGCATTTT
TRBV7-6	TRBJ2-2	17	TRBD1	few	CASSPRPGQGATGELFF	TGTGCCAGCAGCCCTCGCCCGGGACAGGGGGCAACCGGGGAGCTGTTTTTT
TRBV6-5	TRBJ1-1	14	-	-	CASSYSHKNTEAFF	TGTGCCAGCAGTTATTCCCATAAGAACACTGAAGCTTTCTTT
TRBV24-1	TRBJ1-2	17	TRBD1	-	CATRPGQGAPGGYGYTF	TGTGCCACCAGGCCAGGACAGGGGGCGCCCGGAGGCTATGGCTACACCTTC
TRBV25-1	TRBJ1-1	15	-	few	CASCKGGTLNTEAFF	TGTGCCAGCTGTAAGGGTGGGACATTGAACACTGAAGCTTTCTTT
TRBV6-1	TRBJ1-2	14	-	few	CASRKDRLKYGYTF	TGTGCCAGCAGGAAAGACAGGTTGAAGTATGGCTACACCTTC
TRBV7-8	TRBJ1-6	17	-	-	CASSWDRLSSYNSPLHF	TGTGCCAGCAGCTGGGACCGTCTTAGCTCCTATAATTCACCCCTCCACTTT
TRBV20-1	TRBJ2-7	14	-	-	CSARDRDRYYEQYF	TGCAGTGCTAGAGATCGAGACAGATACTACGAGCAGTACTTC
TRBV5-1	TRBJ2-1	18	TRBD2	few	CASSLGLAGSQRSGEQFF	TGCGCCAGCAGCCTGGGACTAGCGGGGTCGCAAAGAAGTGGTGAGCAGTTCTTC
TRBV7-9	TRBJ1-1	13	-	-	CASSSGWNTEAFF	TGTGCCAGCAGTTCGGGGTGGAACACTGAAGCTTTCTTT
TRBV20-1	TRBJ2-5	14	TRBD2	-	CSASGGGVQETQYF	TGCAGTGCTAGTGGCGGGGGGGTTCAAGAGACCCAGTACTTC
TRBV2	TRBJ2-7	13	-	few	CASSKVGAYEQYF	TGTGCCAGCAGTAAGGTTGGAGCCTACGAGCAGTACTTC
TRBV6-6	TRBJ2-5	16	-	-	CASSYPGHTYQETQYF	TGTGCCAGCAGTTACCCGGGGCATACGTACCAAGAGACCCAGTACTTC
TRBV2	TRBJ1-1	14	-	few	CASSGTMAGSEAFF	TGTGCCAGCAGTGGTACTATGGCGGGATCTGAAGCTTTCTTT
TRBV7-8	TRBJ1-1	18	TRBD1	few	CASSLGWDRPIKNTEAFF	TGTGCCAGCAGCTTAGGATGGGACAGGCCAATTAAGAACACTGAAGCTTTCTTT
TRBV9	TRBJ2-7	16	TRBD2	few	CASSAYGTSGGGEQYF	TGTGCCAGCAGCGCCTATGGGACTAGCGGGGGGGGCGAGCAGTACTTC
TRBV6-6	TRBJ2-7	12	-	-	CASSQTVYEQYF	TGTGCCAGCAGTCAAACAGTCTACGAGCAGTACTTC
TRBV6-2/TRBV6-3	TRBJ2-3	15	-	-	CASSSLSSTAGTQYF	TGTGCCAGCAGTTCCCTTTCCTCAACCGCGGGTACGCAGTATTTT
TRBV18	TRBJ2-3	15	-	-	CASSTYTGDTDTQYF	TGTGCCAGCTCGACTTACACAGGAGACACAGATACGCAGTATTTT
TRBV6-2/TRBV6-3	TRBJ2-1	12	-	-	CASRVSYNEQFF	TGTGCCAGCAGAGTCTCCTACAATGAGCAGTTCTTC
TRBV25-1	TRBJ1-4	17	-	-	CASSEFAGRSTNEKLFF	TGTGCCAGCAGTGAATTCGCAGGACGATCAACTAATGAAAAACTGTTTTTT
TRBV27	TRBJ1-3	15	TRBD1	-	CASSQGAGHGNTIYF	TGTGCCAGCAGTCAGGGGGCAGGCCATGGAAACACCATATATTTT
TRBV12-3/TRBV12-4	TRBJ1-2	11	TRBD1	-	CASRIRQGIVF	TGTGCCAGCAGAATCAGACAGGGAATTGTCTTC
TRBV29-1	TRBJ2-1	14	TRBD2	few	CSVRHAGGYNEQFF	TGCAGCGTACGACACGCGGGGGGATACAATGAGCAGTTCTTC
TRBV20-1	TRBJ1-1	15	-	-	CSARDRKWGDTEAFF	TGCAGTGCTAGAGACAGGAAGTGGGGCGACACTGAAGCTTTCTTT
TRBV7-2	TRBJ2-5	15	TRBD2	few	CASSLSGLGRETQYF	TGTGCCAGCAGCTTATCGGGACTAGGCCGAGAGACCCAGTACTTC
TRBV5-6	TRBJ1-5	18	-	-	CASSSGIIKAMSNQPQHF	TGTGCCAGCAGCTCCGGGATTATTAAGGCTATGAGCAATCAGCCCCAGCATTTT
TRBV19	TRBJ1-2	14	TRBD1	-	CASSRDRDGGGYTF	TGTGCCAGTAGTCGCGACAGGGACGGGGGTGGCTACACCTTC
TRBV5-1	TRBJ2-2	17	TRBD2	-	CASSWGAERGNTGELFF	TGCGCCAGCAGCTGGGGCGCGGAGCGGGGGAACACCGGGGAGCTGTTTTTT
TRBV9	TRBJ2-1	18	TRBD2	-	CASSGPKTSPGSYNEQFF	TGTGCCAGCAGCGGGCCTAAGACTAGCCCAGGCTCCTACAATGAGCAGTTCTTC
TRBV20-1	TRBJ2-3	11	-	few	CSIGATDTQYF	TGCAGTATCGGGGCCACAGATACGCAGTATTTT
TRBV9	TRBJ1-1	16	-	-	CASSPSGRNMNTETFF	TGTGCCAGCAGCCCATCAGGACGTAACATGAACACTGAAACTTTCTTT